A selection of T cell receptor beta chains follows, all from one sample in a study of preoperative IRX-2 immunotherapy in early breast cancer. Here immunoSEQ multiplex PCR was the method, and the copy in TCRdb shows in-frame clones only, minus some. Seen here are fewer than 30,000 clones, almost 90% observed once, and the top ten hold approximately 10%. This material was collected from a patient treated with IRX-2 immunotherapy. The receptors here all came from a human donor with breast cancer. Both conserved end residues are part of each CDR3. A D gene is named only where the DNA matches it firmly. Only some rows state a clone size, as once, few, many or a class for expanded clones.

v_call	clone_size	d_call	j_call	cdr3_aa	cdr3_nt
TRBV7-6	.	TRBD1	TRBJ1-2	CASSDRGQNYGYTF	TGTGCCAGCAGCGATAGGGGGCAGAACTATGGCTACACCTTC
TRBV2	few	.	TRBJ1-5	CASSSGLWQPQHF	TGTGCCAGCAGTTCGGGACTTTGGCAGCCCCAGCATTTT
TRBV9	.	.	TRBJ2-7	CASSPLGTGFEQYF	TGTGCCAGCAGCCCGCTAGGTACGGGCTTCGAGCAGTACTTC
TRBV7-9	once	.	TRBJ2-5	CASRGGETQYF	TGTGCCAGCAGGGGAGGAGAGACCCAGTACTTC
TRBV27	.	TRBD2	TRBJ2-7	CASRTSGSAEQYF	TGTGCCAGCCGGACTAGCGGGTCGGCCGAGCAGTACTTC
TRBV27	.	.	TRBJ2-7	CASSLSWQGGYEQYF	TGTGCCAGCAGTTTATCCTGGCAGGGGGGCTACGAGCAGTACTTC
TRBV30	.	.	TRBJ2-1	CAWSSRSLHEQFF	TGTGCCTGGAGTTCCCGTAGTTTGCATGAGCAGTTCTTC
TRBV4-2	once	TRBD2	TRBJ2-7	CASSQEGGRSYEQYF	TGTGCCAGCAGCCAAGAAGGCGGGAGGTCCTACGAGCAGTACTTC
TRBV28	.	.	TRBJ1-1	CASSLSRQFLGGGTEAFF	TGTGCCAGCAGTTTATCCCGACAGTTTTTAGGGGGAGGCACTGAAGCTTTCTTT
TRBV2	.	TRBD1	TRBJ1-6	CASSDADRGGNSPLHF	TGTGCCAGCAGTGACGCTGACAGGGGAGGGAATTCACCCCTCCACTTT
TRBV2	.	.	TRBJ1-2	CASSHRNYGYTF	TGTGCCAGCAGTCACCGAAACTATGGCTACACCTTC
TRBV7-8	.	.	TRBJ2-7	CASSFQGSREQYF	TGTGCCAGCAGCTTTCAGGGGAGTCGCGAGCAGTACTTC
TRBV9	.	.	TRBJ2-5	CASSTRDDGTQYF	TGTGCCAGCAGCACCCGGGATGACGGGACCCAGTACTTC
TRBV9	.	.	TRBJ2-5	CASSVDGRGETQYF	TGTGCCAGCAGCGTAGACGGGCGGGGAGAGACCCAGTACTTC
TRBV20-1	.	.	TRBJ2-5	CSARVVETQYF	TGCAGTGCTAGAGTTGTGGAGACCCAGTACTTC
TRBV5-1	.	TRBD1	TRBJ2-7	CASSLQGAVSYEQYF	TGCGCCAGCAGCTTACAGGGGGCTGTGTCCTACGAGCAGTACTTC
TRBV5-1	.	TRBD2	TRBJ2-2	CASSLSSGGATGELFF	TGCGCCAGCAGCCTCTCTAGCGGGGGGGCCACCGGGGAGCTGTTTTTT
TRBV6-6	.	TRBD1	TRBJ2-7	CASSPLGTGGDYEQYF	TGTGCCAGCAGTCCACTAGGGACAGGGGGGGACTACGAGCAGTACTTC
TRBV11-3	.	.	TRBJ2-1	CASSLGYQTVNEQFF	TGTGCCAGCAGCTTAGGCTACCAGACAGTGAATGAGCAGTTCTTC
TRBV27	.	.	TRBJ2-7	CASSLSSPAAQSYEQYF	TGTGCCAGCAGTTTAAGTTCCCCGGCAGCCCAATCCTACGAGCAGTACTTC
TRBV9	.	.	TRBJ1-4	CASSVGWGTTNEKLFF	TGTGCCAGCAGCGTGGGTTGGGGGACAACTAATGAAAAACTGTTTTTT
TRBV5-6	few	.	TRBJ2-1	CASSWGREQFF	TGTGCCAGCAGCTGGGGGCGGGAGCAGTTCTTC
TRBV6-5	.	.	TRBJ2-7	CASWGGTPSYEQYF	TGTGCCAGTTGGGGCGGGACACCATCCTACGAGCAGTACTTC
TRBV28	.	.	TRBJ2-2	CASSPTTENTGELFF	TGTGCCAGCAGTCCAACGACAGAGAACACCGGGGAGCTGTTTTTT